The source of this TCR beta chain is a study of blood T cell repertoires in COVID-19. In this sample, this clone turned up a few times. V shed 3 bases and J shed 6 bases, with 14 bases lying between them. The CDR3 is 14 residues long. Germline-derived CDR1 and CDR2 are LGHNT and FRNRAP. Libraries were prepared by immunoSEQ multiplex PCR; TCRdb keeps only in-frame clonotypes and omits some of them. There are about 440,000 clones in the sample; roughly 87% occur only once, and over 1.5% lies in the top ten. The receptor was isolated from a woman between 18 and 29 years old with acute COVID-19. This chain connects TRBV12-5 to TRBJ1-2; weak D call: TRBD1 (5 bases). Sequencing used PBMCs or T cells enriched from blood (not recorded which). CDR3 DNA: TGTGCTAGTGGTTTCCTCCGACAGACGGATGGCTACACCTTC. Protein: CASGFLRQTDGYTF.